The clone carrying this T cell receptor (beta chain) was seen just once. In the source study's methods: Reference gene primer amplification gave nucleated cell count estimates. The repertoire was sequenced with immunoSEQ multiplex PCR; TCRdb's copy has only in-frame clones and lacks some. D and trimming come from the DNA, and the V and J calls and clone size come from that table. The data contain about 160,000 clones, about 87% of them singletons. This sample was included in a study of blood T cell repertoires in COVID-19. As for the study in general: Sites in the United States, Italy and Spain provided acute and convalescent COVID-19 samples. T cells, B-cell-depleted T cells, or PBMCs provided the cDNA or gDNA that served as material.

Sequencing input: peripheral blood. This sequence originates from a woman aged 60-70 years who had recovered from COVID-19.

The CDR3 is CASTQGARFVGQYF. CDR3 DNA sequence: TGTGCCAGCACCCAGGGGGCAAGGTTTGTTGGGCAGTACTTC. The chain employs TRBV28 and TRBJ2-7, with 8 nucleotides matching TRBD1. Germline V lookup: CDR1 MDHEN, CDR2 SYDVKM. The CDR3 contains 14 residues. V lost 7 bases to trimming and J lost 9 bases; unmatched junction nucleotides: 14.